This TCR beta chain is drawn from a study of CD8 T cells in ankylosing spondylitis. General study points: A TCR beta motif made of fewer than ten highly homologous variants seemed typical of ankylosing spondylitis blood. Within peripheral blood, clones linked to disease were CD8+ and relatively rare.

To note about this clonotype: The antigen is not known.

TCR beta libraries were made by quantitative 5'-RACE with molecular barcodes. TCRdb redid the calling of the 5' RACE reads with MiXCR, one entry per CDR3 protein. The sample contains 350,000 to 400,000 distinct CDR3 sequences, 20% of which appear only once. This CDR3 is 21 amino acids long. Losses at the gene ends were 0 bases for V and 2 bases for J; bases not matched to a gene: 14. Per the germline V gene, CDR1 is SGHRS and CDR2 is YFSETQ. The clonotype originates from a male donor with ankylosing spondylitis or in good health (not recorded which). V and J are TRBV5-1 and TRBJ2-2, with TRBD1 matching 12 bases. Sequencing was done on a sample of blood, either unsorted or a sorted T cell fraction (not recorded which). Written as DNA, the CDR3 is TGCGCCAGCAGCTTGGCCGCGGGACAGGGGGCTATAAGAAGAAACACCGGGGAGCTGTTTTTT. Its protein is CASSLAAGQGAIRRNTGELFF. The full variable domain, completed using reference TRBV5-1 and TRBJ2-2, is KAGVTQTPRYLIKTRGQQVTLSCSPISGHRSVSWYQQTPGQGLQFLFEYFSETQRNKGNFPGRFSGRQFSNSRSEMNVSTLELGDSALYLCASSLAAGQGAIRRNTGELFFGEGSRLTVL.